Shown below are 27 T cell receptor beta chains from a single sample sequenced in a study of PD-L1 blockade in urothelial cancer. Profiling relied on immunoSEQ multiplex PCR, and the TCRdb table lists in-frame clones only, not all of them. The sample has 50,000 to 65,000 clones; 75% to 90% are singletons. This specimen was PBMCs, taken around atezolizumab (anti-PD-L1) treatment. Source of these receptors: a man aged 35 to 55 with urothelial cancer.

The chain carries TRBV30 and TRBJ2-2, with 8 bases that match TRBD2. This CDR3 spans 15 amino acids. After removal of 8 bases from V and 3 bases from J, the junction contained 11 bases not matched to a gene. CDR1 and CDR2 (germline): GTSNPN, SVGIG (reference sequence). The CDR3 reads CALRPGGPYTGELFF. The CDR3 DNA reads TGTGCCCTCAGGCCGGGAGGGCCGTACACCGGGGAGCTGTTTTTT.

The chain has TRBV5-1 and TRBJ2-2; TRBD1 is a possible D gene (5 bases). The CDR3 consists of 15 residues. From germline, CDR1 is SGHRS and CDR2 YFSETQ. The V and J ends lost 1 base and 5 bases respectively, with 12 bases between them. The CDR3: CASSLSGQGTGELFF. The CDR3, as DNA: TGCGCCAGCAGCTTGTCAGGGCAGGGAACCGGGGAGCTGTTTTTT.

The chain couples TRBV6-1 to TRBJ1-4; TRBD1 is a possible D gene (6 bases). Germline V gene lookup returns CDR1 MNHNS and CDR2 SASEGT. Deletions cut 6 bases from V and 7 bases from J, with 15 bases between. This CDR3 comprises 14 residues. The CDR3 protein is CASSVTGQFEKLFF. Here the CDR3 DNA reads TGTGCCAGCAGCGTGACAGGCCAATTTGAAAAACTGTTTTTT.

This clone occurred a few times. The rearrangement joins TRBV7-2 to TRBJ2-3, with D maybe TRBD2 (6 bases). CDR1 SGHTA and CDR2 FQGNSA come from the germline V gene. CDR3 length equals 16 residues. The V gene lost 2 bases and the J gene lost 0 bases, with 12 bases spanning the gap. The CDR3 nucleotides read TGTGCCAGCAGCTTATTCGGGGGACTGAGCACAGATACGCAGTATTTT. Encoded protein: CASSLFGGLSTDTQYF.

This clone is labeled medium-sized. The chain uses TRBV7-2 and TRBJ2-7; D may be TRBD2 (6 bases). The germline CDR1 and CDR2 sequences are SGHTA and FQGNSA. CDR3 length: 14 residues. V was trimmed by 5 bases and J by 2 bases, leaving 13 bases between them. The CDR3 DNA is TGTGCCAGCAGCCTGGGACTGCCACCCTACGAGCAGTACTTC. It is translated as CASSLGLPPYEQYF. The variable domain in full, completed from reference TRBV7-2 and TRBJ2-7, reads GAGVSQSPSNKVTEKGKDVELRCDPISGHTALYWYRQSLGQGLEFLIYFQGNSAPDKSGLPSDRFSAERTGGSVSTLTIQRTQQEDSAVYLCASSLGLPPYEQYFGPGTRLTVT.

The rearrangement links TRBV4-3 to TRBJ1-2, with 7 bases matching TRBD1. The V gene's germline CDR1 is LGHNA and CDR2 YSLEER. V trimming: 0 bases; J trimming: 8 bases; junction bases outside the gene matches: 9. This CDR3 has 15 amino acids. The CDR3 DNA sequence: TGCGCCAGCAGCCAAGAGTTACAGGGGAGGAACGGCTACACCTTC. Translating gives CASSQELQGRNGYTF.

This rearrangement joins TRBV19 to TRBJ1-2; weak D call: TRBD1 (5 bases). V gave up 2 bases and J gave up 8 bases, with 12 bases separating them. This CDR3 contains 13 residues. Germline CDR1 LNHDA, CDR2 SQIVND (reference sequence). CDR3 loop: CASSISGRPGYTF. DNA of the CDR3: TGTGCCAGTAGTATATCAGGGCGTCCCGGCTACACCTTC.

This chain connects TRBV2 to TRBJ1-5, with TRBD1 as a possible D gene (6 bases). V lost 4 bases and J 10 bases, leaving 14 bases between the germline ends. Looked up from germline, CDR1 is SNHLY and CDR2 is FYNNEI. The CDR3 loop spans 13 amino acids. CDR3 residues: CASSAGHLNPQHF. CDR3 bases: TGTGCCAGCAGTGCGGGACACCTGAATCCCCAGCATTTT.

The gene calls are TRBV6-5 and TRBJ2-2, with D perhaps matching TRBD2 (6 bases). Germline assignment: CDR1 MNHEY and CDR2 SVGAGI. This CDR3 comprises 14 residues. V gave up 2 bases and J gave up 5 bases, with 9 bases separating them. The CDR3 bases are TGTGCCAGCAGTTACGGAGGGACTACCGGGGAGCTGTTTTTT. Amino acids: CASSYGGTTGELFF.

This rearrangement joins TRBV20-1 to TRBJ1-2, with 7 bases identical to TRBD1. V gave up 6 bases and J gave up 5 bases; unmatched junction bases: 3. The germline gives CDR1 DFQATT, CDR2 SNEGSKA (reference sequence). The length of the CDR3 is 11 residues. CDR3 nucleotide sequence: TGCAGTGCGGGACAGCAATATGGCTACACCTTC. This codes for CSAGQQYGYTF.

The chain carries TRBV5-1 and TRBJ2-1, with 8 bases that match TRBD2. The CDR3 spans 15 residues. CDR1 is SGHRS and CDR2 is YFSETQ in the germline V gene. With 0 bases clipped from V and 9 bases from J, the junction kept 8 bases outside the gene matches. CDR3 region: CASSLAAGGRGEQFF. DNA of the CDR3: TGCGCCAGCAGCTTGGCGGCGGGAGGCCGCGGTGAGCAGTTCTTC. The variable domain in full, with the rest retrieved from reference TRBV5-1 and TRBJ2-1, is KAGVTQTPRYLIKTRGQQVTLSCSPISGHRSVSWYQQTPGQGLQFLFEYFSETQRNKGNFPGRFSGRQFSNSRSEMNVSTLELGDSALYLCASSLAAGGRGEQFFGPGTRLTVL.

V and J are TRBV28 and TRBJ1-4, with a weak D call TRBD1 (6 bases). The CDR3 sequence is 15 residues long. Germline values: CDR1 MDHEN, CDR2 SYDVKM. Between the trimmed V and J ends, which lost 1 base and 8 bases, there was a span of 14 bases. CDR3 residues: CASSLLSGADEKLFF. The CDR3 coding sequence is TGTGCCAGCAGTTTATTGTCAGGGGCGGACGAAAAACTGTTTTTT.

J is TRBJ2-6 and V is TRBV5-1, with D unresolved. The CDR3 consists of 15 residues. Between the trimmed V and J ends, which lost 4 bases and 0 bases, there was a span of 8 bases. Germline CDR1 is SGHRS and CDR2 is YFSETQ. As DNA, the CDR3 is TGCGCCAGCAGCCCCCAAGCCTCTGGGGCCAACGTCCTGACTTTC. The encoded protein is CASSPQASGANVLTF. Full variable domain (missing parts from reference TRBV5-1 and TRBJ2-6): KAGVTQTPRYLIKTRGQQVTLSCSPISGHRSVSWYQQTPGQGLQFLFEYFSETQRNKGNFPGRFSGRQFSNSRSEMNVSTLELGDSALYLCASSPQASGANVLTFGAGSRLTVL.

This clone occurred a few times. V and J are TRBV4-1 and TRBJ2-7; maybe TRBD2 (5 bases). The CDR3 is made up of 13 amino acids. Trimming shortened V by 0 bases and J by 4 bases, and 7 bases separated the two germline ends. Germline V gives CDR1 MGHRA, CDR2 YSYEKL. The CDR3 DNA follows: TGCGCCAGCAGCCAAGATCGAGGGTACGAGCAGTACTTC. Translated: CASSQDRGYEQYF.

V and J are TRBV29-1 and TRBJ2-2; possibly TRBD1 for D (5 bases). The CDR3 consists of 13 residues. With 3 bases removed from V and 4 bases from J, the gap between germline ends came to 9 bases. From germline, CDR1 is SQVTM and CDR2 ANQGSEA. CDR3 coding DNA: TGCAGCGTTGAGGGGCGCGGCACCGGGGAGCTGTTTTTT. Its protein is CSVEGRGTGELFF.

The V gene is TRBV28, the J gene TRBJ1-2, with D perhaps matching TRBD1 (6 bases). CDR1 MDHEN and CDR2 SYDVKM come from the germline V gene. This CDR3 is built from 12 residues. V lost 10 bases and J lost 2, with 11 bases in between. The CDR3 here is CATQGQNYGYTF. For the CDR3, the DNA is TGTGCCACGCAAGGACAGAACTATGGCTACACCTTC.

This chain links TRBV6-5 with TRBJ2-5; TRBD1 aligns across 9 bases. CDR3 size: 12 residues. CDR1 and CDR2 (germline): MNHEY, SVGAGI. V shed 5 bases and J 9 bases; nucleotides not matched to a gene: 4. The chain's CDR3 is CASSRDRGAQYF. The CDR3 DNA follows: TGTGCCAGCAGTCGCGACAGGGGGGCCCAGTACTTC.

The rearrangement uses TRBV14 and TRBJ1-3; no definite D call. CDR1 SGHDN and CDR2 FVKESK come from the germline V gene. This CDR3 is built from 17 residues. V lost 0 bases and J lost 2, with 14 bases in between. CDR3: CASSQDLRAYAGNTIYF. The CDR3 DNA follows: TGTGCCAGCAGCCAAGATCTGAGGGCCTATGCTGGAAACACCATATATTTT. The full variable domain, its missing parts supplied by reference TRBV14 and TRBJ1-3, is EAGVTQFPSHSVIEKGQTVTLRCDPISGHDNLYWYRRVMGKEIKFLLHFVKESKQDESGMPNNRFLAERTGGTYSTLKVQPAELEDSGVYFCASSQDLRAYAGNTIYFGEGSWLTVV.

The V gene is TRBV20-1, the J gene TRBJ2-3; TRBD2 is a possible D gene (6 bases). The germline V and J ends were trimmed by 3 bases and 11 bases, with 12 bases remaining between them. CDR1 is DFQATT, CDR2 SNEGSKA, per germline (reference sequence). This CDR3 is built from 11 residues. The CDR3 nucleotides are TGCAGTGCTAGTAGGGAGGAGATGCAGTATTTT. It is translated as CSASREEMQYF.

CDR3 sequence reads: CASHPGGGLNTEAFF. CDR3 DNA sequence: TGTGCCAGTCACCCGGGTGGGGGGTTGAACACTGAAGCTTTCTTT. The chain uses TRBV19 and TRBJ1-1; D may be TRBD1 (5 bases). The length of the CDR3 is 15 residues. CDR1 and CDR2 from the germline V gene are LNHDA and SQIVND (reference sequence). The ends were cut back, 8 bases at V and 0 bases at J, with 16 bases in the middle.

V usage is TRBV2 and J usage is TRBJ1-2, with D possibly matching TRBD1 (6 bases). The germline V gene has CDR1 SNHLY and CDR2 FYNNEI. V was trimmed by 5 bases and J by 6 bases, leaving 10 bases between them. There are 12 residues in the CDR3. CDR3: CASSTRQDGYTF. CDR3 DNA: TGTGCCAGCAGTACCCGACAGGATGGCTACACCTTC.

CDR3 coding DNA: TGCAGCGCTAGGACAGGGTACAATCAGCCCCAGCATTTT. Residues: CSARTGYNQPQHF. The J gene is TRBJ1-5, the V gene TRBV29-1; 8 bases match TRBD1. The V gene end was trimmed by 7 bases and the J gene end by 3 bases; junction bases not matched to a gene: 5. The V gene's germline CDR1 is SQVTM and CDR2 ANQGSEA. This CDR3 comprises 13 residues.

This clone was counted between two and nine times. V usage is TRBV28 and J usage is TRBJ2-6, with 9 bases identical to TRBD1. Germline V gene data show CDR1 as MDHEN and CDR2 as SYDVKM. V gave up 3 bases and J gave up 2 bases; unmatched junction bases: 2. The CDR3 extends over 16 amino acids. CDR3 region: CASSLGDRAGANVLTF. The CDR3 DNA reads as TGTGCCAGCAGTTTGGGGGACAGGGCTGGGGCCAACGTCCTGACTTTC.

The rearrangement uses TRBV9 and TRBJ2-3; 11 bases map to TRBD2. The CDR3 is made up of 15 amino acids. Germline V gene lookup returns CDR1 SGDLS and CDR2 YYNGEE. The junction had 6 bases not matched to a gene; V was cut back by 5 bases and J by 4 bases. CDR3 amino acids: CASSPTSGSPDTQYF. Here the CDR3 DNA reads TGTGCCAGCAGTCCTACTAGCGGGAGCCCAGATACGCAGTATTTT.

The chain links TRBV28 to TRBJ1-1, with TRBD1 as a possible D gene (6 bases). The germline V gene has CDR1 MDHEN and CDR2 SYDVKM. The CDR3 has 14 residues. Trimming pared 4 bases from V and 6 bases from J, leaving 15 bases between. This chain's CDR3 is CASSWRGGGPEAFF. CDR3 coding DNA: TGTGCCAGCAGTTGGAGGGGGGGAGGCCCTGAAGCTTTCTTT.

The chain is built from TRBV4-1 and TRBJ1-1; possible D gene TRBD1, 5 bases. This CDR3 spans 14 amino acids. The germline CDR1 and CDR2 sequences are MGHRA and YSYEKL. V was clipped by 2 bases and J by 3 bases, with 10 bases between them. The CDR3 sequence: CASSQPGGYTEAFF. Here the CDR3 DNA reads TGCGCCAGCAGCCAACCCGGGGGATACACTGAAGCTTTCTTT.

J is TRBJ1-4 and V is TRBV6-5, with D unclear. Deletions cut 4 bases from V and 7 bases from J, with 7 bases between. This CDR3 is 12 amino acids long. Per germline, CDR1 MNHEY and CDR2 SVGAGI. Here the CDR3 DNA reads TGTGCCAGCAGTTCGCCGGGTGAAAAACTGTTTTTT. This translates into CASSSPGEKLFF.